These T cell receptor beta chains were read from a single sample in a study of siplizumab effects on memory and regulatory T cells. Produced via immunoSEQ multiplex PCR; TCRdb's table is partial and in-frame only. This sample has over 100,000 clones, with roughly nine tenths found just once. The sequenced sample consisted of Tregs sorted from blood. These receptors were taken from a human donor in good health. Each CDR3 is given with its conserved first and last residue. The order of the fields is V gene, clone size, J gene, D gene, CDR3 DNA, CDR3 protein. A D gene is named only where the DNA matches it firmly. Not every row has a clone size; where given, it reads once, few, many or a size class.

>TRBV11-2|.|TRBJ1-5|.
TGTGCCAGCAGCTTAGGGCAGGGCCCTCAGCCCCAGCATTTT
CASSLGQGPQPQHF
>TRBV5-6|.|TRBJ1-4|TRBD1
TGTGCCAGCAGTTCGCTAAGGGGGCCAACTAATGAAAAACTGTTTTTT
CASSSLRGPTNEKLFF
>TRBV18|.|TRBJ2-5|.
TGTGCCAGCTCACATAGCATCTCGATAGAGGGGAAAGAGACCCAGTACTTC
CASSHSISIEGKETQYF
>TRBV5-1|.|TRBJ1-1|TRBD1
TGCGCCAGCAGACAACAGGGGACTGAAGCTTTCTTT
CASRQQGTEAFF
>TRBV10-1|.|TRBJ1-1|.
TGCGCCAGCAGTGAGTCGGGCTACACTGAAGCTTTCTTT
CASSESGYTEAFF
>TRBV5-1|once|TRBJ1-5|TRBD1
TGCGCCAGCAGCGCGACAGGGCCCGATCAGCCCCAGCATTTT
CASSATGPDQPQHF
>TRBV2|.|TRBJ2-2|TRBD2
TGTGCCAGCGCGCTAGCGGGAAACACCGGGGAGCTGTTTTTT
CASALAGNTGELFF
>TRBV6-1|.|TRBJ2-7|.
TGTGCCAGCAGTGAAGTGGTACGGTACTTC
CASSEVVRYF
>TRBV29-1|few|TRBJ1-1|.
TGCAGCGCATTGACAATCATGAACACTGAAGCTTTCTTT
CSALTIMNTEAFF
>TRBV2|few|TRBJ1-1|.
TGTGCCAGCAATTGGGAGATGAACACTGAAGCTTTCTTT
CASNWEMNTEAFF
>TRBV28|.|TRBJ1-2|TRBD1
TGTGCCAGCAGTTTATCAGGACAGGCAATCTATGGCTACACCTTC
CASSLSGQAIYGYTF
>TRBV19|once|TRBJ2-3|TRBD1
TGTGCCAGTAGTCCTCGCCAAGGACAGGGGGCAGATACGCAGTATTTT
CASSPRQGQGADTQYF
>TRBV5-1|.|TRBJ2-1|.
TGCGCCAGCAGCTTCGTGGGCAAAGGTCTGAGCGATTCCTACAATGAGCAGTTCTTC
CASSFVGKGLSDSYNEQFF
>TRBV2|.|TRBJ1-3|.
TGTGCCAGCACCCGAGCTGGGGCTGGAAACACCATATATTTT
CASTRAGAGNTIYF
>TRBV5-1|.|TRBJ2-3|TRBD2
TGCGCCAGCAAACTAGCGGGGGGGCCGGGCACAGATACGCAGTATTTT
CASKLAGGPGTDTQYF
>TRBV7-9|.|TRBJ1-2|TRBD1
TGTGCCAGCAGCCAGACAGGGTCCCGTGGCTACACCTTC
CASSQTGSRGYTF
>TRBV10-3|.|TRBJ1-1|.
TGTGCCATCAGTGAAGTGGGGGGGCGCAACACTGAAGCTTTCTTT
CAISEVGGRNTEAFF
>TRBV7-9|once|TRBJ2-2|TRBD2
TGTGCCAGCAGCTCTAGAACTAGCGGGGCCTCGAACACCGGGGAGCTGTTTTTT
CASSSRTSGASNTGELFF
>TRBV27|.|TRBJ2-1|TRBD2
TGTGCCAGCAGTTTAACGGGAGGCGGGTTCTACAATGAGCAGTTCTTC
CASSLTGGGFYNEQFF
>TRBV5-5|once|TRBJ1-1|.
TGTGCCAGCAGCTTGACAGGGTCCCTGGTGAACACTGAAGCTTTCTTT
CASSLTGSLVNTEAFF
>TRBV2|.|TRBJ2-2|.
TGTGCCAGCAGCCAAAGGGGGGGGCCGAACACCGGGGAGCTGTTTTTT
CASSQRGGPNTGELFF
>TRBV19|.|TRBJ1-1|.
TGTGCCAGTAGTGGCCGAGGCACCGTGAACACTGAAGCTTTCTTT
CASSGRGTVNTEAFF
>TRBV5-1|.|TRBJ2-3|.
TGCGCCAGCAGCTTGGCCGGCGGGCGGGATACGCAGTATTTT
CASSLAGGRDTQYF
>TRBV6-5|.|TRBJ1-4|.
TGTGCCAGCAGTTACTCGACCGGACAGCTCCTTGAAAAACTGTTTTTT
CASSYSTGQLLEKLFF
>TRBV7-3|.|TRBJ2-3|.
TGTGCCAGCAGCTCGGCACTCGGGAGCGGTGATACGCAGTATTTT
CASSSALGSGDTQYF
>TRBV5-1|.|TRBJ2-7|.
TGCGCCAGCAGCTCGGGGAGGAAGTACGAGCAGTACTTC
CASSSGRKYEQYF
>TRBV23-1|.|TRBJ2-7|.
TGCGCCAGCAGTCAAGCCGCACACCAATCCCAGATCCCCGAGCAGTACTTC
CASSQAAHQSQIPEQYF
>TRBV14|.|TRBJ1-4|.
TGTGCCAGCAGCCAAGGGGCATGGTCAGCTAATGAAAAACTGTTTTTT
CASSQGAWSANEKLFF
>TRBV2|.|TRBJ2-1|.
TGTGCCAGCAGTGACCAGGGCTATGAGCAGTTCTTC
CASSDQGYEQFF
>TRBV27|.|TRBJ2-3|TRBD1
TGTGCCAGCAGAAAACAGGGGTCAGATACGCAGTATTTT
CASRKQGSDTQYF
>TRBV6-6|.|TRBJ1-1|.
TGTGCCAGCACCGGGGGACGGAACACTGAAGCTTTCTTT
CASTGGRNTEAFF
>TRBV7-2|few|TRBJ2-3|.
TGTGCCAGCAGCTTAGAAGATACGCAGTATTTT
CASSLEDTQYF
>TRBV7-2|.|TRBJ2-1|TRBD1
TGTGCCAGCAGCGAAGACAGGGGTTCCTACAATGAGCAGTTCTTC
CASSEDRGSYNEQFF
>TRBV4-1|.|TRBJ2-7|TRBD2
TGCGCCAGCAGCCAAGCACAGACTAGCGGGAGCAACGAGCAGTACTTC
CASSQAQTSGSNEQYF
>TRBV4-1|.|TRBJ1-2|.
TGCGCCAGCAGCCAAGGGAGGTCTGTCAGTCTCTATGGCTACACCTTC
CASSQGRSVSLYGYTF
>TRBV27|.|TRBJ1-4|.
TGTGCCAGCAGTTTTCGGGTCGAGGGGGGTGGGAAACTGTTTTTT
CASSFRVEGGGKLFF
>TRBV7-9|.|TRBJ1-2|.
TGTGCCAGCAACCCAGGGGTCGGTAACTATGGCTACACCTTC
CASNPGVGNYGYTF
>TRBV19|.|TRBJ1-1|.
TGTGCCAGTAGTCAGGACACTGAAGCTTTCTTT
CASSQDTEAFF
>TRBV5-6|.|TRBJ1-5|.
TGTGCCAGCAGCTTGTTCAGGTACAATCAGCCCCAGCATTTT
CASSLFRYNQPQHF
>TRBV7-2|.|TRBJ2-4|.
TGTGCCAGCAGCCCCAGTCTTTCGGCCAAAAACATTCAGTACTTC
CASSPSLSAKNIQYF
>TRBV20-1|.|TRBJ2-7|.
TGCAGTGCGGGTAGTTTCTACGAGCAGTACTTC
CSAGSFYEQYF
>TRBV7-9|.|TRBJ2-7|TRBD1
TGTGCCAGCAGCCCACAGGGGATCGAGCAGTACTTC
CASSPQGIEQYF
>TRBV7-2|.|TRBJ2-3|TRBD2
TGTGCCAGCAGCCCGAAGACTAGCGGGGTCACAGATACGCAGTATTTT
CASSPKTSGVTDTQYF
>TRBV6-5|.|TRBJ2-7|.
TGTGCCACTAAGACACCAGGGGGGCAGCCCTACGAGCAGTACTTC
CATKTPGGQPYEQYF
>TRBV11-2|.|TRBJ2-7|TRBD2
TGTGCCAGCAGCCTTCGGGAGGCCCTCGGATACGAGCAGTACTTC
CASSLREALGYEQYF
>TRBV9|.|TRBJ1-4|.
TGTGCCAGCAGCGCCTCCGGGACAACTAATGAAAAACTGTTTTTT
CASSASGTTNEKLFF
>TRBV19|.|TRBJ1-5|TRBD1
TGTGCCAGTATCTCGACAGGGGGCTTGGTACAGCCCCAGCATTTT
CASISTGGLVQPQHF
>TRBV6-5|.|TRBJ1-5|TRBD1
TGTGCCAGCAGTTCGGGACAGGGTCCTCAGCCCCAGCATTTT
CASSSGQGPQPQHF
>TRBV6-6|.|TRBJ1-1|TRBD1
TGTGCCAGCCTACAGGGGGGGAACACTGAAGCTTTCTTT
CASLQGGNTEAFF
>TRBV10-3|.|TRBJ1-5|.
TGTGCCATCAGTGAATTGGGGCATAGCAATCAGCCCCAGCATTTT
CAISELGHSNQPQHF
>TRBV2|.|TRBJ1-1|.
TGTGCCAGCAGTGAAGAGCCCGGGAGAACTGAAGCTTTCTTT
CASSEEPGRTEAFF
>TRBV6-6|.|TRBJ1-1|TRBD1
TGTGCCAGCAGGGGGGGACAGGGGGTTGCAGACACTGAAGCTTTCTTT
CASRGGQGVADTEAFF
>TRBV11-3|.|TRBJ2-1|TRBD2
TGTGCCAGCAGCTTAGGGGTAGCGGGAGGTATCTACAATGAGCAGTTCTTC
CASSLGVAGGIYNEQFF